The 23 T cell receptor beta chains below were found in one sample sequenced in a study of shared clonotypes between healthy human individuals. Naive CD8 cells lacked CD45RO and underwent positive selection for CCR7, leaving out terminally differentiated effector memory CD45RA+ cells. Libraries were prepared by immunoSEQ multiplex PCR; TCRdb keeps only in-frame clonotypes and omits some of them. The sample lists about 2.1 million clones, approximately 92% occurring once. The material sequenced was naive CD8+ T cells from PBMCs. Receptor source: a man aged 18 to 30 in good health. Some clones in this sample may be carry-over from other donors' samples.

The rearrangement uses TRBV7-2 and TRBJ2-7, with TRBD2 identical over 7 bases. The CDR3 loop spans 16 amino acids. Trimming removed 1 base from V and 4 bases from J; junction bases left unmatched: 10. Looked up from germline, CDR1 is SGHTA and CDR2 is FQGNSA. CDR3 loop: CASSLDPAGRPYEQYF. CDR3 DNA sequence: TGTGCCAGCAGCTTAGACCCAGCGGGAAGACCGTACGAGCAGTACTTC. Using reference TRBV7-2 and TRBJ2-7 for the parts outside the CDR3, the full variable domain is GAGVSQSPSNKVTEKGKDVELRCDPISGHTALYWYRQSLGQGLEFLIYFQGNSAPDKSGLPSDRFSAERTGGSVSTLTIQRTQQEDSAVYLCASSLDPAGRPYEQYFGPGTRLTVT.

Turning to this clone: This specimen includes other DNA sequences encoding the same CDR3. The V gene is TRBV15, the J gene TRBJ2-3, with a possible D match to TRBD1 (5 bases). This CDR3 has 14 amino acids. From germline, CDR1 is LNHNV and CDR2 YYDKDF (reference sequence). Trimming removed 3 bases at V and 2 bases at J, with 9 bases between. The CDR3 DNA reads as TGTGCCACCAGCAGGGAAGGGGACACAGATACGCAGTATTTT. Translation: CATSREGDTDTQYF. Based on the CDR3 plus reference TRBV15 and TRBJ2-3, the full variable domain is DAMVIQNPRYQVTQFGKPVTLSCSQTLNHNVMYWYQQKSSQAPKLLFHYYDKDFNNEADTPDNFQSRRPNTSFCFLDIRSPGLGDTAMYLCATSREGDTDTQYFGPGTRLTVL.

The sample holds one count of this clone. CDR3 region: CASSYWPSTDTQYF. In nucleotides, the CDR3 is TGTGCCAGCAGTTATTGGCCCTCCACAGATACGCAGTATTTT. The chain has TRBV6-6 and TRBJ2-3; D gene unclear. Germline values: CDR1 MNHNY, CDR2 SVGAGI (reference sequence). The CDR3 covers 14 residues. V lost 3 bases to trimming and J lost 2 bases, with 9 bases between them.

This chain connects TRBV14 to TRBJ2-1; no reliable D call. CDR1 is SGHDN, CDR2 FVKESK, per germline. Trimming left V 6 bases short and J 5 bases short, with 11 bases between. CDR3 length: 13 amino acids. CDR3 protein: CASSLSRNNEQFF. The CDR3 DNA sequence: TGTGCCAGCAGTCTTTCCAGGAACAATGAGCAGTTCTTC.

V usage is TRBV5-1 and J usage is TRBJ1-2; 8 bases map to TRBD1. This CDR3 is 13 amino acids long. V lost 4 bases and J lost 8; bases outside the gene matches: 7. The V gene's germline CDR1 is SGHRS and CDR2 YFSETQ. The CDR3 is CASSPRTGNGYTF. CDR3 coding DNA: TGCGCCAGCAGCCCCAGGACAGGGAACGGCTACACCTTC. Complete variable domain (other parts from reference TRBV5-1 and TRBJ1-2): KAGVTQTPRYLIKTRGQQVTLSCSPISGHRSVSWYQQTPGQGLQFLFEYFSETQRNKGNFPGRFSGRQFSNSRSEMNVSTLELGDSALYLCASSPRTGNGYTFGSGTRLTVV.

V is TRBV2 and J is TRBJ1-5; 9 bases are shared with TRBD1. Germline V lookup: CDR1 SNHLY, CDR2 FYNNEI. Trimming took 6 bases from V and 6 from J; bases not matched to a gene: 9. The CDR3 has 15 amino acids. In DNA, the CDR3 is TGTGCCAGCAGCGCCCTGGGACAGGGCGGTCAGCCCCAGCATTTT. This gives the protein CASSALGQGGQPQHF.

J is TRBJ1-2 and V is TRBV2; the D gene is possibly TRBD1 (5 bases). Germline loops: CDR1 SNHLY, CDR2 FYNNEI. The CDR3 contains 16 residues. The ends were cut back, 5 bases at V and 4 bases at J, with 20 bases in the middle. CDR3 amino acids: CASSPTPGRNFYGYTF. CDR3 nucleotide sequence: TGTGCCAGCAGTCCTACACCGGGACGGAACTTCTATGGCTACACCTTC.

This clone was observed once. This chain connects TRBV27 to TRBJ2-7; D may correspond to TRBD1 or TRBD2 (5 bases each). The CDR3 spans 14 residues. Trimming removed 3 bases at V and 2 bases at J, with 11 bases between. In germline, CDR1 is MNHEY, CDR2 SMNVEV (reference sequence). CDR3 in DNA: TGTGCCAGCAGTTTGGGACGACCGCCCTACGAGCAGTACTTC. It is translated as CASSLGRPPYEQYF.

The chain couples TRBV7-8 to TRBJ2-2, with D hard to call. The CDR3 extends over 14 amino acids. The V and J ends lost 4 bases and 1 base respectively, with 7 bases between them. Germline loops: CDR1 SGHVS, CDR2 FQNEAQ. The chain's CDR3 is CASSSKGNTGELFF. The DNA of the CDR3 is TGTGCCAGCAGCTCCAAGGGGAACACCGGGGAGCTGTTTTTT.

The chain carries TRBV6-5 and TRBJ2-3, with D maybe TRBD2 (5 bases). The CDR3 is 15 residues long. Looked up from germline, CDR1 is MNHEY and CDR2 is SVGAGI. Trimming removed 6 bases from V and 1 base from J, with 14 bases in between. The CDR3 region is CASSHSAIGTDTQYF. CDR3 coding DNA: TGTGCCAGCAGCCATAGCGCAATAGGCACAGATACGCAGTATTTT.

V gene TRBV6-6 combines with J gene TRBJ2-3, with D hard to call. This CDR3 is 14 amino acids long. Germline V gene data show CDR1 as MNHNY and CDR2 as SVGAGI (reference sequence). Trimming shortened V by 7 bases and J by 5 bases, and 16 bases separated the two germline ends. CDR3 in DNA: TGTGCCAGCACCTCAGGTTGGCGCGAAGATACGCAGTATTTT. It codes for CASTSGWREDTQYF.

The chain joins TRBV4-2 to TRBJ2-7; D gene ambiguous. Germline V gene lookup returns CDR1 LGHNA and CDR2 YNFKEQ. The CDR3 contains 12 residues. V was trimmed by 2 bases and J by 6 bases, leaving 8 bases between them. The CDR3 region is CASSQFDGEQYF. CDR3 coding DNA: TGTGCCAGCAGCCAATTTGACGGCGAGCAGTACTTC.

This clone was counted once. The CDR3: CASSRSYEGIGYEQYF. CDR3 coding DNA: TGCGCCAGCAGCCGCTCTTATGAGGGGATAGGCTACGAGCAGTACTTC. The rearrangement uses TRBV4-3 and TRBJ2-7; D possibly matches TRBD1 or TRBD2 (5 bases each). This CDR3 contains 16 residues. Germline assignment: CDR1 LGHNA and CDR2 YSLEER. V was pared by 4 bases and J by 3 bases, with 19 bases between.

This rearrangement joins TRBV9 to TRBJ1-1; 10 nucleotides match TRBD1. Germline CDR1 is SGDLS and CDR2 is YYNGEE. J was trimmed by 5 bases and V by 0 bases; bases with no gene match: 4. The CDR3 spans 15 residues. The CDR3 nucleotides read TGTGCCAGCAGCGTAGAGGACAGGGGGTGGACTGAAGCTTTCTTT. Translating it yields CASSVEDRGWTEAFF.

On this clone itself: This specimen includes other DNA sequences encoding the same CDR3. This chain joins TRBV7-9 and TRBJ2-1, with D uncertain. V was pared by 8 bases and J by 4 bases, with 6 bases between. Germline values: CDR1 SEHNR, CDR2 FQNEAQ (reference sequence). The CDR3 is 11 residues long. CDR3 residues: CASSGYNEQFF. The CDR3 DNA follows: TGTGCCAGCTCCGGATACAATGAGCAGTTCTTC.

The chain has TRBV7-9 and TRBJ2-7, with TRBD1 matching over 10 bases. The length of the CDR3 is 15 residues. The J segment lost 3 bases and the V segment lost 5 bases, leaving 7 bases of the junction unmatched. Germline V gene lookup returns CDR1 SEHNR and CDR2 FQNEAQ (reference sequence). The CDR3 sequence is CASSRPGQGHYEQYF. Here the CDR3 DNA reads TGTGCCAGCAGCCGGCCGGGACAGGGGCACTACGAGCAGTACTTC.

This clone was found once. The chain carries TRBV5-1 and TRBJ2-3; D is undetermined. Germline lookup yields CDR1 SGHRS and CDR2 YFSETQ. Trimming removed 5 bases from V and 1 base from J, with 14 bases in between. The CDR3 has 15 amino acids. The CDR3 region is CASRPGPGGTDTQYF. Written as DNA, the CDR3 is TGCGCCAGCAGACCCGGACCCGGCGGCACAGATACGCAGTATTTT.

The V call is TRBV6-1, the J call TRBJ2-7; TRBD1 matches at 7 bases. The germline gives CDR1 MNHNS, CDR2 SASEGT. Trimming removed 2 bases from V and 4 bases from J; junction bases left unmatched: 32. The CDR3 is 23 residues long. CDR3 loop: CASSEWGSGRPWVTGRGWYEQYF. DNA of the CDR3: TGTGCCAGCAGTGAATGGGGGTCCGGCCGGCCTTGGGTAACGGGCAGGGGGTGGTACGAGCAGTACTTC.

The CDR3 region has the DNA TGTGCCAGCAGCATACTCGAGGACACCGGGGAGCTGTTTTTT. This codes for CASSILEDTGELFF. The chain couples TRBV7-9 to TRBJ2-2; D unclear. The V end was cut by 5 bases, the J end by 3 bases, with 10 bases between. CDR1 and CDR2 (germline): SEHNR, FQNEAQ (reference sequence). This CDR3 has 14 amino acids.

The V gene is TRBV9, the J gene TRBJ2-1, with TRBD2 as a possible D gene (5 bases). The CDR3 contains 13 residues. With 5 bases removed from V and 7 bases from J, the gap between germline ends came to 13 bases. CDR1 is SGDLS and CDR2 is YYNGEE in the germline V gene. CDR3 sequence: CASRSGISNEQFF. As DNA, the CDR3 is TGTGCCAGCAGGTCCGGGATTTCGAATGAGCAGTTCTTC.

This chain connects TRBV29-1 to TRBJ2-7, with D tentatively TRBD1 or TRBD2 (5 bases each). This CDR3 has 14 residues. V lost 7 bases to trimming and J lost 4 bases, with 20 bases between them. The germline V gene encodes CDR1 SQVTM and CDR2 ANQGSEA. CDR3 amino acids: CSAIAGWGIYEQYF. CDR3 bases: TGCAGCGCGATTGCAGGTTGGGGGATTTACGAGCAGTACTTC.

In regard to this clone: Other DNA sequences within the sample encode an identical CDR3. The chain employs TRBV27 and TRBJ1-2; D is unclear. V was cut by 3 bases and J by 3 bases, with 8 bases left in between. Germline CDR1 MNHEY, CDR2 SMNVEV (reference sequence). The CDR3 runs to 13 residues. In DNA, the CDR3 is TGTGCCAGCAGTTTTTTGGGAGACTATGGCTACACCTTC. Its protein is CASSFLGDYGYTF.

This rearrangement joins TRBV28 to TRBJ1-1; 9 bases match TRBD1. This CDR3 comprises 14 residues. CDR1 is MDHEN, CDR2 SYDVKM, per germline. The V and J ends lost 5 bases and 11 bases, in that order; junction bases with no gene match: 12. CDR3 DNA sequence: TGTGCCAGCAGTGCACCGGGACAGGGAAAAGGGGCTTTCTTT. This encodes CASSAPGQGKGAFF.